This T cell receptor (beta chain) was identified in a study of blood T cell repertoires in COVID-19. Background on the study: COVID-19 samples from acute and convalescent phases originated in the United States, Italy and Spain. From T cells, B-cell-depleted T cells, or PBMCs came the material, which was cDNA or gDNA.

In the source study's methods: Estimated nucleated cell counts came from reference gene primer amplification. Assay: immunoSEQ multiplex PCR; the TCRdb copy retains only in-frame clones and omits some. The V and J calls and clone size were taken over from that table, and D and trimming were inferred from the DNA. Here the sample spans about 260,000 clones, more than 85% being singletons. V lost 1 base and J 1 base, leaving 13 bases between the germline ends. The germline CDR1 and CDR2 sequences are LGHNA and YNFKEQ. This CDR3 is 16 amino acids long. Seattle-derived patients entered the study during active infection and were followed longitudinally.

The receptor was derived from a person aged 18 to 35 with COVID-19, enrolled during active disease. The J gene is TRBJ1-1, the V gene TRBV4-2; D is unclear. Sequencing was performed on peripheral blood. CDR3 in amino acids: CASSQGTLQENTEAFF. CDR3 DNA: TGTGCCAGCAGCCAAGGTACGCTCCAGGAGAACACTGAAGCTTTCTTT.